The 4 T cell receptor beta chains below all came from one sample that was sequenced in a study of T cell responses to AZD1222 COVID-19 vaccine. Libraries were prepared by immunoSEQ multiplex PCR; TCRdb keeps only in-frame clonotypes and omits some of them. This sample has some 140,000 clones; roughly 90% occur once, and the top ten carry about 3%. The source material was peripheral blood, sampled on day 0 of AZD1222 vaccination. Every receptor here comes from an adult in good health.

CDR3 DNA: TGTGCCAGCAGTAGCGGGACAGAGAATTCACCCCTCCACTTT. It is translated as CASSSGTENSPLHF. This chain uses TRBV6-4 with TRBJ1-6, with TRBD1 identical over 7 bases. Germline-derived CDR1 and CDR2 are MRHNA and SNTAGT. Germline trimming cut 5 bases from V and 7 bases from J; bases unmatched to any gene: 5. This CDR3 is 14 amino acids long.

This clone was detected only once. The rearrangement links TRBV19 to TRBJ2-1; 10 bases map to TRBD2. The germline gives CDR1 LNHDA, CDR2 SQIVND (reference sequence). V was clipped by 5 bases and J by 5 bases; unmatched bases: 12. The CDR3 extends over 17 amino acids. The chain's CDR3 is CASSLATSGAEDNEQFF. CDR3 DNA: TGTGCCAGTAGTCTCGCCACTAGCGGGGCAGAAGACAATGAGCAGTTCTTC.

The V and J genes are TRBV4-3 and TRBJ2-1; the D gene is possibly TRBD1 (6 bases). Per germline, CDR1 LGHNA and CDR2 YSLEER. V was shortened by 6 bases and J by 9 bases, with 15 bases between the two germline ends. This CDR3 spans 13 amino acids. The CDR3: CASRGGTWGEQFF. CDR3 DNA sequence: TGCGCCAGCAGAGGGGGAACGTGGGGTGAGCAGTTCTTC.

Turning to this clone: At one end, the junction sequence differs from germline, possibly due to a read error. The chain combines TRBV7-3 with TRBJ2-1; 7 bases agree with TRBD2. Germline values: CDR1 SGHTA, CDR2 FQGTGA. This CDR3 is 15 amino acids long. The CDR3 loop reads CASSVTGGGKVEQFF. The CDR3 DNA sequence: TGTGCCAGCAGCGTAACCGGGGGAGGGAAAGTTGAGCAGTTCTTC.